This T cell receptor beta chain was obtained from a study of response to subunit inactivated influenza vaccine. Study-level results: T cells newly recruited by each seasonal influenza vaccination are few, the authors suggested.

Germline CDR1 and CDR2: SGHVS and FQNEAQ. J lost 5 bases, V lost 5 bases, and 12 bases had no gene match. The CDR3 loop spans 16 amino acids. TCRdb called the RT-PCR reads again in MiXCR, with one record for every CDR3 protein. The sample shows about half a million distinct CDR3 sequences, less than 8% of them seen only once. This clonotype has just a few counts. Its antigen remains unidentified. The sequence derives from a man between 50 and 75 years old who received an inactivated influenza vaccine. J is TRBJ1-5 and V is TRBV7-8; 7 bases are shared with TRBD1. Sequencing was performed on PBMCs from blood, taken around 25 months after vaccination. The DNA for the CDR3 is TGTGCCAGCAGCCCCCTCATCGGGACAGCCGATCAGCCCCAGCATTTT. It yields the protein CASSPLIGTADQPQHF. Full variable domain (remainder filled in from reference TRBV7-8 and TRBJ1-5): GAGVSQSPRYKVAKRGQDVALRCDPISGHVSLFWYQQALGQGPEFLTYFQNEAQLDKSGLPSDRFFAERPEGSVSTLKIQRTQQEDSAVYLCASSPLIGTADQPQHFGDGTRLSIL.